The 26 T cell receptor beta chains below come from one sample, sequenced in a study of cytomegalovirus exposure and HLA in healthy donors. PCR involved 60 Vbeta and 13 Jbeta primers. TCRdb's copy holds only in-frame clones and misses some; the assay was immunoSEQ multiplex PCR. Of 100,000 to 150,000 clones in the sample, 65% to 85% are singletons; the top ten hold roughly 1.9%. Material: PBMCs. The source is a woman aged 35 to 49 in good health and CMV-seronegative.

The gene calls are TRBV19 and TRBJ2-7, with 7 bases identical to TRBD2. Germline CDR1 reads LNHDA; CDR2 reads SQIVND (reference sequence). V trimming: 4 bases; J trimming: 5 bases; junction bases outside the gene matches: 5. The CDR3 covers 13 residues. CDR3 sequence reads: CASSNMGGDEQYF. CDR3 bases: TGTGCCAGTAGTAATATGGGAGGGGACGAGCAGTACTTC. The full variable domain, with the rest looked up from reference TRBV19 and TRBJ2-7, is DGGITQSPKYLFRKEGQNVTLSCEQNLNHDAMYWYRQDPGQGLRLIYYSQIVNDFQKGDIAEGYSVSREKKESFPLTVTSAQKNPTAFYLCASSNMGGDEQYFGPGTRLTVT.

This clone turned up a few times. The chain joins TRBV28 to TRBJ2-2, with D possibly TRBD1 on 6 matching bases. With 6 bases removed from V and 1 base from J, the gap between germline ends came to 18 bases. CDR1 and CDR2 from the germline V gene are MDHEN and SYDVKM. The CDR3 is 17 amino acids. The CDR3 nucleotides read TGTGCCAGCAGCGACACGAGGTTGGGACAGAACACCGGGGAGCTGTTTTTT. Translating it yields CASSDTRLGQNTGELFF.

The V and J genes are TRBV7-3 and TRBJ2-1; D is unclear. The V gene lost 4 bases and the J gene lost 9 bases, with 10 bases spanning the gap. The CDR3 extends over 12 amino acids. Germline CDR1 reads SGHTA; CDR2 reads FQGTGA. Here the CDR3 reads CASSSEWSEQFF. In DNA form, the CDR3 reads TGTGCCAGCAGCTCCGAGTGGAGTGAGCAGTTCTTC.

The CDR3 loop reads CASSPRTAAYEQYF. The CDR3 coding sequence is TGTGCCAGCAGTCCACGGACAGCCGCCTACGAGCAGTACTTC. The chain uses TRBV27 and TRBJ2-7; a possible D gene is TRBD1 (6 bases). Germline CDR1 reads MNHEY; CDR2 reads SMNVEV (reference sequence). The CDR3 is 14 residues long. The V and J ends lost 5 bases and 2 bases respectively, with 13 bases between them.

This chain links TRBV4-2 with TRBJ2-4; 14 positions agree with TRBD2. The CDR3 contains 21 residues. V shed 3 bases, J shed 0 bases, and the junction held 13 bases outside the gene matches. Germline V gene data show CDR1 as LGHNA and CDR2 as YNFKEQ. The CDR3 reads CASSQITGGLAGVRAKNIQYF. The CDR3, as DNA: TGTGCCAGCAGCCAGATCACGGGGGGACTAGCGGGAGTGAGAGCCAAAAACATTCAGTACTTC.

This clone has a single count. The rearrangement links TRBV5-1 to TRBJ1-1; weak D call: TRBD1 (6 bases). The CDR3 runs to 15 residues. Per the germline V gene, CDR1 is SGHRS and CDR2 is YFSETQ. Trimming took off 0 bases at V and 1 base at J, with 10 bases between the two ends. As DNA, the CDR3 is TGCGCCAGCAGCTTGGCATTAGGGGGGAACACTGAAGCTTTCTTT. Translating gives CASSLALGGNTEAFF.

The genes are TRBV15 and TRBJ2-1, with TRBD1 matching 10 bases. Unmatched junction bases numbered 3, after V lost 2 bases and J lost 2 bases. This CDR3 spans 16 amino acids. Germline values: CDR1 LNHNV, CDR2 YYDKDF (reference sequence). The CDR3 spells CATSRRTGGTYNEQFF. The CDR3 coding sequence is TGTGCCACCAGCAGACGGACAGGGGGAACCTACAATGAGCAGTTCTTC.

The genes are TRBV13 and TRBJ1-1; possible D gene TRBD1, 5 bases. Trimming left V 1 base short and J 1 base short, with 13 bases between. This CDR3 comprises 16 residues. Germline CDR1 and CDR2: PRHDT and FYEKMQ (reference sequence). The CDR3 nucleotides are TGTGCCAGCAGCTTAGAAGGGGCAGATCGGAACACTGAAGCTTTCTTT. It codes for CASSLEGADRNTEAFF.

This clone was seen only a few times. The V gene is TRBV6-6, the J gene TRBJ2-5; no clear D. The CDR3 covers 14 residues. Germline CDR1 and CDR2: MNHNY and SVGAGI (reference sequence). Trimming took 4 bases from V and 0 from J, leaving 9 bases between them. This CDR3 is CASSSREYQETQYF. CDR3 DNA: TGTGCCAGCAGTTCCCGAGAGTACCAAGAGACCCAGTACTTC.

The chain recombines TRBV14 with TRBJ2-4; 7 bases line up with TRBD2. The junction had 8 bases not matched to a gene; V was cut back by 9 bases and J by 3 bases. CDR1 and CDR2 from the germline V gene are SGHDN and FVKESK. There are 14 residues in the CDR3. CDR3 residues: CASSAGVLKNIQYF. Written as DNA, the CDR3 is TGTGCCAGTTCCGCGGGAGTCCTCAAAAACATTCAGTACTTC.

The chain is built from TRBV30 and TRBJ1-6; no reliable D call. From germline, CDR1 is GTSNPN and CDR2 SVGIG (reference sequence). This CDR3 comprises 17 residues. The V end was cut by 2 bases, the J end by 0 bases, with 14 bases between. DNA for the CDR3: TGTGCCTGGAGTACCCGAGCGGTGAGCTCCTATAATTCACCCCTCCACTTT. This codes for CAWSTRAVSSYNSPLHF.

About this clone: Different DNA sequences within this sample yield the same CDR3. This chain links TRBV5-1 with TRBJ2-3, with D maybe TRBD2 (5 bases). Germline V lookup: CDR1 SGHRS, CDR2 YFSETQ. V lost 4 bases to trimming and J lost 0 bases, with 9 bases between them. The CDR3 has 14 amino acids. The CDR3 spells CASSPGESTDTQYF. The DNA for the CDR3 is TGCGCCAGCAGCCCCGGGGAGAGCACAGATACGCAGTATTTT.

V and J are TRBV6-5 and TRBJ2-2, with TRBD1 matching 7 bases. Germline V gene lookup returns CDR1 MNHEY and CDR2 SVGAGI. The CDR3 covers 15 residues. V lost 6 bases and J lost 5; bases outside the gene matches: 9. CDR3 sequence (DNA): TGTGCCAGCAGACCGACAGGGAGCTCGACCGGGGAGCTGTTTTTT. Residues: CASRPTGSSTGELFF.

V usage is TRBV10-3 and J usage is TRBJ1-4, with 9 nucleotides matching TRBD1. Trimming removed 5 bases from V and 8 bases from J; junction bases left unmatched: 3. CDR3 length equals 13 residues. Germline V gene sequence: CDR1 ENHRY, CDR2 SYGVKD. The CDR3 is CAISRTGVEKLFF. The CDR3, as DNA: TGTGCCATCAGTCGGACAGGGGTAGAAAAACTGTTTTTT.

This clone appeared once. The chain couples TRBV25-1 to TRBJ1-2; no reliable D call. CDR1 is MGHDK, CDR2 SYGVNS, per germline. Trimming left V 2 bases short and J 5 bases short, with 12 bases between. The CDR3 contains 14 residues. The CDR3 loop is CASSELLGGYGYTF. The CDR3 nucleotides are TGTGCCAGCAGTGAACTCCTGGGCGGGTATGGCTACACCTTC.

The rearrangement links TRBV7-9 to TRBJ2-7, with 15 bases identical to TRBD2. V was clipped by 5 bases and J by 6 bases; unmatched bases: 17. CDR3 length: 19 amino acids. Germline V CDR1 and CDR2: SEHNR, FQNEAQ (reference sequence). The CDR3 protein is CASSEHFRTSGGAGGEQYF. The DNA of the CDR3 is TGTGCCAGCAGCGAACACTTCAGGACTAGCGGGGGGGCCGGTGGCGAGCAGTACTTC.

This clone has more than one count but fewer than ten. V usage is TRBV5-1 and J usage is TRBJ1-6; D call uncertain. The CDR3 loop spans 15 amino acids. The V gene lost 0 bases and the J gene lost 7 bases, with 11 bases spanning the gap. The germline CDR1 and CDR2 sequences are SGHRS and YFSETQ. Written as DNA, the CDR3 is TGCGCCAGCAGCTTGGCCCTGAGGGAGAATTCACCCCTCCACTTT. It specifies CASSLALRENSPLHF.

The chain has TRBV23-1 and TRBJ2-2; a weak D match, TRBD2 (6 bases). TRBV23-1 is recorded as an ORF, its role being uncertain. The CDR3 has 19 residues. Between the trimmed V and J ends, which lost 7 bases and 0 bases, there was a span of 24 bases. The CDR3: CASKTWCGESTANTGELFF. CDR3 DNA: TGCGCCAGCAAGACGTGGTGCGGGGAAAGCACGGCGAACACCGGGGAGCTGTTTTTT.

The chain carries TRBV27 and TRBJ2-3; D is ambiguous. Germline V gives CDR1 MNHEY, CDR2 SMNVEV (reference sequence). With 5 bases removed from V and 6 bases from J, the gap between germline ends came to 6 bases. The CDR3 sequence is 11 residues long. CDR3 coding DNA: TGTGCCAGCAGTAGCCTTGATACGCAGTATTTT. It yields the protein CASSSLDTQYF.

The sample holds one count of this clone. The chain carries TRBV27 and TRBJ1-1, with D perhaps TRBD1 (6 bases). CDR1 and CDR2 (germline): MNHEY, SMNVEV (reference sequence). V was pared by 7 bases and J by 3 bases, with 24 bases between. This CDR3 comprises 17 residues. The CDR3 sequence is CASIKFWGGARDTEAFF. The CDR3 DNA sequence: TGTGCCAGCATTAAGTTCTGGGGGGGGGCGCGAGACACTGAAGCTTTCTTT.

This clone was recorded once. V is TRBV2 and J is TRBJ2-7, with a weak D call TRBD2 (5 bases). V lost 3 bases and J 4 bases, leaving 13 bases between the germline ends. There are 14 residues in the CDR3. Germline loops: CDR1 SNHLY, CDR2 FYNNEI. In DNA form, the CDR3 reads TGTGCCAGCAGTGAGCGACCTGGAGGTTACGAGCAGTACTTC. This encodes CASSERPGGYEQYF.

The DNA of the CDR3 is TGTGCCAGCAGCTTAGAGCTAGCGGGGCTTGCGGGGAATGAGCAGTTCTTC. Its translation is CASSLELAGLAGNEQFF. The chain has TRBV7-6 and TRBJ2-1, with 9 bases fitting TRBD2. V shed 1 base, J shed 7 bases, and the junction held 11 bases outside the gene matches. The CDR3 covers 17 residues. From germline, CDR1 is SGHVS and CDR2 FNYEAQ. Using reference TRBV7-6 and TRBJ2-1 for the parts outside the CDR3, the full variable domain is GAGVSQSPRYKVTKRGQDVALRCDPISGHVSLYWYRQALGQGPEFLTYFNYEAQQDKSGLPNDRFSAERPEGSISTLTIQRTEQRDSAMYRCASSLELAGLAGNEQFFGPGTRLTVL.

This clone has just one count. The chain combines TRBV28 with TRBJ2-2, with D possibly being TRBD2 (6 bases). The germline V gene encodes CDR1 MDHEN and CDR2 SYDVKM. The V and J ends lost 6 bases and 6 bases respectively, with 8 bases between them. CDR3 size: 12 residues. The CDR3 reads CASRLAPGELFF. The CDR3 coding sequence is TGTGCCAGCAGACTAGCCCCCGGGGAGCTGTTTTTT.

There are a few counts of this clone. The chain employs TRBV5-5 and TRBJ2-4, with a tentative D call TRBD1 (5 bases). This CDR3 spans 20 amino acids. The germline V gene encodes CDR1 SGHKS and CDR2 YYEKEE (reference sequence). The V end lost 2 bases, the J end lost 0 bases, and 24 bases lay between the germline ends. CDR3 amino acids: CASSFQFLRQVTVAKNIQYF. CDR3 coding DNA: TGTGCCAGCAGCTTTCAGTTCTTGCGGCAGGTGACAGTAGCCAAAAACATTCAGTACTTC.

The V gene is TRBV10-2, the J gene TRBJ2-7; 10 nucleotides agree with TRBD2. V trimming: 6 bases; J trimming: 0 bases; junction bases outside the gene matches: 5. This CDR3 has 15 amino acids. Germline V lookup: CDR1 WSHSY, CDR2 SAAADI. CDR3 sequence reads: CASREASGSSYEQYF. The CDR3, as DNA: TGCGCCAGCAGAGAGGCTAGCGGGAGCTCCTACGAGCAGTACTTC.

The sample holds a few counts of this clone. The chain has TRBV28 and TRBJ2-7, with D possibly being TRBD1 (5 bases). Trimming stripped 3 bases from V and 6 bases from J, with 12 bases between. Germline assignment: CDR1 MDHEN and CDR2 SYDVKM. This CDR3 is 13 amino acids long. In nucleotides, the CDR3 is TGTGCCAGCAGTTTGACCAGGGTGAGCGAGCAGTACTTC. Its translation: CASSLTRVSEQYF.